This T cell receptor (beta chain) appears in the sequencing data of a study of cytomegalovirus exposure and HLA in healthy donors. Study results and caveats: Earlier findings revealed that most TCR beta V segments proved productive either about 90% or about 30% of the time. A later analysis linked a missense DCLRE1C variant to TCR beta V- and J-gene trimming. Later on, an analysis showed TCR association rates differing by HLA locus, with DRB1 the most and HLA-C the fewest.

Germline V gives CDR1 LGHNA, CDR2 YNFKEQ. This CDR3 has 13 residues. Trimming cost V 11 bases and J 0 bases; bases outside gene matches: 2. Researchers ran the PCR with 60 Vbeta and 13 Jbeta primers. Assay: immunoSEQ multiplex PCR; the TCRdb copy retains only in-frame clones and omits some. The sample includes approximately 170,000 clones, roughly four fifths of them seen just once. On this clone itself: Its specificity is not known.

This chain joins TRBV4-2 and TRBJ2-1; 9 positions match TRBD2. This TCR was recovered from a woman in her 30s in good health and CMV-seropositive. Specimen: PBMCs. The CDR3 loop reads CAGGLASYNEQFF. In DNA, the CDR3 is TGTGCCGGGGGACTAGCCTCCTACAATGAGCAGTTCTTC.